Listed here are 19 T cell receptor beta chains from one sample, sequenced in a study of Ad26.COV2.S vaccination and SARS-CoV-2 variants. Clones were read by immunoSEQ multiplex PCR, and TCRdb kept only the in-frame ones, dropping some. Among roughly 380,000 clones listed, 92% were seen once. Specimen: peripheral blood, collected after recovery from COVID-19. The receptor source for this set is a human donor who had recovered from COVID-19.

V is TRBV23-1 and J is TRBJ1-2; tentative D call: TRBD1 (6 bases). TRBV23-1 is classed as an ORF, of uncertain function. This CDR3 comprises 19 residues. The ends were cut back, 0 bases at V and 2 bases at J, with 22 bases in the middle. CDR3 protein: CASSQSIDPRGHLNYGYTF. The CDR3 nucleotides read TGCGCCAGCAGTCAATCGATTGACCCCAGGGGCCATTTGAACTATGGCTACACCTTC.

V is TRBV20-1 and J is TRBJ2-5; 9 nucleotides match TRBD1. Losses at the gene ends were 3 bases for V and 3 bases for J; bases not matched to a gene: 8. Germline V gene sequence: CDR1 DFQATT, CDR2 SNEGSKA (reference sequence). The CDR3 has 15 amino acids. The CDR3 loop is CSASESQGAKETQYF. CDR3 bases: TGCAGTGCTAGTGAGTCACAGGGGGCGAAAGAGACCCAGTACTTC.

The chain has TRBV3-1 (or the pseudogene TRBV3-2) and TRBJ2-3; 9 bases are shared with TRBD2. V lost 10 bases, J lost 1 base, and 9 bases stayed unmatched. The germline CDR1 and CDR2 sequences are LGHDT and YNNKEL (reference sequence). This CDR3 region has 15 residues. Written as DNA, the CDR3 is TGTGCCACCACCCGGCGGGGGGGTGGCACAGATACGCAGTATTTT. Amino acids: CATTRRGGGTDTQYF.

The CDR3 DNA sequence: TGTGCCAGTAGTACAGTTGGCAGCAGCAATCAGCCCCAGCATTTT. It yields the protein CASSTVGSSNQPQHF. The rearrangement links TRBV19 to TRBJ1-5; D unclear. V lost 4 bases to trimming and J lost 1 base, with 11 bases between them. Germline V gene lookup returns CDR1 LNHDA and CDR2 SQIVND (reference sequence). This CDR3 comprises 15 residues.

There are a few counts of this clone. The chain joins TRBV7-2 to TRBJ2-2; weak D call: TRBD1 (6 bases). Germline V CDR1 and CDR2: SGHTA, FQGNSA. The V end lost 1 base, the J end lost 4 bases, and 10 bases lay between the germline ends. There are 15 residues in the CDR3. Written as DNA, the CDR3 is TGTGCCAGCAGCTTAGGGGGGCTGCGCACCGGGGAGCTGTTTTTT. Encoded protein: CASSLGGLRTGELFF.

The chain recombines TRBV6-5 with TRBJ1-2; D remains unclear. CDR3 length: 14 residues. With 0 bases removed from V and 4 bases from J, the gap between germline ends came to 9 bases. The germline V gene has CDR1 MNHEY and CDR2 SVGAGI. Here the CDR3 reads CASSYSVGSYGYTF. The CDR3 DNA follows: TGTGCCAGCAGTTACTCGGTAGGGTCCTATGGCTACACCTTC.

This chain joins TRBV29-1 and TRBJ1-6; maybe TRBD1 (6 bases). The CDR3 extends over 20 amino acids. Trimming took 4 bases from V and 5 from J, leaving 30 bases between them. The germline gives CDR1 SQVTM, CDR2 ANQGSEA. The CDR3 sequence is CSVGKFGRNREARDNSPLHF. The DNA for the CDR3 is TGCAGCGTTGGGAAATTTGGCCGAAACAGGGAAGCAAGGGATAATTCACCCCTCCACTTT. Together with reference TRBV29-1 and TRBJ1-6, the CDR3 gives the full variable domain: SAVISQKPSRDICQRGTSLTIQCQVDSQVTMMFWYRQQPGQSLTLIATANQGSEATYESGFVIDKFPISRPNLTFSTLTVSNMSPEDSSIYLCSVGKFGRNREARDNSPLHFGNGTRLTVT.

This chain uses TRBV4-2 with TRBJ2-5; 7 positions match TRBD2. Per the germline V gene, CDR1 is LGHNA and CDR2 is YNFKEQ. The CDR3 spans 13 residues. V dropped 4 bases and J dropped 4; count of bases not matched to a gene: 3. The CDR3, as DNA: TGTGCCAGCAGCCGCGGGGGTCCAGAGACCCAGTACTTC. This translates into CASSRGGPETQYF.

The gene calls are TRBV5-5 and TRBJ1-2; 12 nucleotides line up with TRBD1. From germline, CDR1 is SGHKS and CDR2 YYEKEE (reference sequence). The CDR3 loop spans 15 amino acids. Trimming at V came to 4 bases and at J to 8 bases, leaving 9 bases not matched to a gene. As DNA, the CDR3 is TGTGCCAGCAGCCTCCGGGACAGGGGGCGTCGGGGCTACACCTTC. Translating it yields CASSLRDRGRRGYTF.

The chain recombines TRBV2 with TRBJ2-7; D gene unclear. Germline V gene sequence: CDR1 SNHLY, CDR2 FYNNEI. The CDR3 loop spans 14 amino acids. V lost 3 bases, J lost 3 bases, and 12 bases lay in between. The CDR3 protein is CASSDWQDLYEQYF. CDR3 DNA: TGTGCCAGCAGTGATTGGCAGGACCTCTACGAGCAGTACTTC.

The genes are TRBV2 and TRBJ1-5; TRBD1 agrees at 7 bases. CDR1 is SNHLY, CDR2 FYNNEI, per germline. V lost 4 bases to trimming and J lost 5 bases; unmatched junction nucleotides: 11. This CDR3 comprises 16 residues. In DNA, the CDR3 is TGTGCCAGCAGTGTCCAGGGGACAGCCCTCGATCAGCCCCAGCATTTT. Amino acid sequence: CASSVQGTALDQPQHF.

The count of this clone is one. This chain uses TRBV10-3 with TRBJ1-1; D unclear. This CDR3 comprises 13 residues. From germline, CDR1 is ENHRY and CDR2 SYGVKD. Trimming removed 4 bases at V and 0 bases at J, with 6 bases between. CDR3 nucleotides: TGTGCCATCAGTGCATACTTGAACACTGAAGCTTTCTTT. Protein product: CAISAYLNTEAFF.

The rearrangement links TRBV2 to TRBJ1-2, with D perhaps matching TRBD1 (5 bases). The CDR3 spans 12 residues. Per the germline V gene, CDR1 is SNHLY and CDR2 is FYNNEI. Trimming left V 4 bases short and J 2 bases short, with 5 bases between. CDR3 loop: CASSGQNYGYTF. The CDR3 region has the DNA TGTGCCAGCAGTGGACAGAACTATGGCTACACCTTC.

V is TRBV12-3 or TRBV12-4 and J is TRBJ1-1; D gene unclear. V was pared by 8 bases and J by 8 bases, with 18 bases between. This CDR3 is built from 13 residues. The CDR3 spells CASSLDGLKEAFF. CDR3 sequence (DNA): TGTGCCAGCTCCCTGGACGGTTTGAAGGAAGCTTTCTTT.

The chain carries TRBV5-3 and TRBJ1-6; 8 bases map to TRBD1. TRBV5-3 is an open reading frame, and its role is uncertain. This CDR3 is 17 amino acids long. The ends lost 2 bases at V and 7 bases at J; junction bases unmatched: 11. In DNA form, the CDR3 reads TGTGCCAGAAGCTTAGGTATCAGGGGGCGATCCAATTCACCCCTCCACTTT. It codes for CARSLGIRGRSNSPLHF.

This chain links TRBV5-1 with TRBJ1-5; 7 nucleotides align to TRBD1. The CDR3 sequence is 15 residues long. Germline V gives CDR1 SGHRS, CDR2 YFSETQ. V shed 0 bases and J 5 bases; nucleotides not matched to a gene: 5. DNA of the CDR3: TGCGCCAGCAGCTTGGATGGGGACAGAGATCAGCCCCAGCATTTT. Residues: CASSLDGDRDQPQHF.

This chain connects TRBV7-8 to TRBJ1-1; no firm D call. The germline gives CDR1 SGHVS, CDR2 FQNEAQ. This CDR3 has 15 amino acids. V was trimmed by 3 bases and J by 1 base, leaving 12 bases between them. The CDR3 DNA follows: TGTGCCAGCAGCTTCAACAACAAACCGAACACTGAAGCTTTCTTT. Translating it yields CASSFNNKPNTEAFF.

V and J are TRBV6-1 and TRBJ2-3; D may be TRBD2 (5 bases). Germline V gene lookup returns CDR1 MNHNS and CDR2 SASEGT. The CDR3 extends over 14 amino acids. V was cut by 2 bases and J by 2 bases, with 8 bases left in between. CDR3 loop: CASSERGITDTQYF. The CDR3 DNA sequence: TGTGCCAGCAGTGAACGGGGTATCACAGATACGCAGTATTTT.

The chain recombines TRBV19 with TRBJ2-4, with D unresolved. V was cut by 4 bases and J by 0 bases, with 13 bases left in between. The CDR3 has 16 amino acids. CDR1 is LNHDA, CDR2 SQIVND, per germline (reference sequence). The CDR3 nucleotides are TGTGCCAGTAGTAATCCGTTCACACTAGCCAAAAACATTCAGTACTTC. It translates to CASSNPFTLAKNIQYF.